A selection of T cell receptor beta chains follows, all from one sample in a study of shared clonotypes between healthy human individuals. Only in-frame clones appear in the TCRdb table, and some are missing; sequencing was by immunoSEQ multiplex PCR. The table shows roughly 1 million clones, with 75% to 85% occurring only once. The sequenced sample was memory CD4+ T cells from PBMCs. All receptors derive from a man between 18 and 29 years old in good health. Some clones in this sample may be carry-over from other donors' samples. Both conserved end residues are part of each CDR3. Fields, in order: CDR3 DNA, CDR3 protein, D gene, V gene, J gene, clone size. D genes are given only for firm matches. Clone sizes are given selectively: once, few, many, or a class where the clone is expanded.

DNA: TGTGCCAGCTCACTCGGGGGGGTGTTCAATCAGCCCCAGCATTTT; CDR3: CASSLGGVFNQPQHF; D: -; V: TRBV18; J: TRBJ1-5; size: -
DNA: TGTGCCATCAGTGAGGGATCTCCGGGACAGGGGGCGTTTGGCTACACCTTC; CDR3: CAISEGSPGQGAFGYTF; D: TRBD1; V: TRBV10-3; J: TRBJ1-2; size: -
DNA: TGTGCCAGCAGTGTCAGCGAGCAGTACTTC; CDR3: CASSVSEQYF; D: -; V: TRBV2; J: TRBJ2-7; size: few
DNA: TGTGCCAGCAGAGGACAGGGTGTCACAGATACGCAGTATTTT; CDR3: CASRGQGVTDTQYF; D: -; V: TRBV21-1; J: TRBJ2-3; size: -
DNA: TGTGCCAGCAGCCGCGGCGGGAGTTACAATGAGCAGTTCTTC; CDR3: CASSRGGSYNEQFF; D: TRBD2; V: TRBV7-6; J: TRBJ2-1; size: -
DNA: TGCGCCAGCAGCCAAGAGTCGAGCAGGATTGATGGCTACACCTTC; CDR3: CASSQESSRIDGYTF; D: -; V: TRBV4-1; J: TRBJ1-2; size: -
DNA: TGTGCCAGCAGCGTCACGGCGCTCCAGCCCCAGCATTTT; CDR3: CASSVTALQPQHF; D: -; V: TRBV7-2; J: TRBJ1-5; size: -
DNA: TGTGCCTGGAGTTCCTCCCGGAGGGCAGGCAGCTCCTACGAGCAGTACTTC; CDR3: CAWSSSRRAGSSYEQYF; D: -; V: TRBV30; J: TRBJ2-7; size: -
DNA: TGTGCCAGCAGTTACCGAGGGGGGAAAGCTAACTATGGCTACACCTTC; CDR3: CASSYRGGKANYGYTF; D: -; V: TRBV6-6; J: TRBJ1-2; size: -
DNA: TGCGCCAGCAGCCAAGATTTGTCCGCGGGAGGAGTCTACGAGCAGTACTTC; CDR3: CASSQDLSAGGVYEQYF; D: TRBD2; V: TRBV4-1; J: TRBJ2-7; size: -
DNA: TGTGCCAGCAGCCTTTACGGTGGAGGCTACGAGCAGTACTTC; CDR3: CASSLYGGGYEQYF; D: -; V: TRBV11-2; J: TRBJ2-7; size: -
DNA: TGTGCCAGTAGAACCCGACGGGGGAACACTGAAGCTTTCTTT; CDR3: CASRTRRGNTEAFF; D: -; V: TRBV19; J: TRBJ1-1; size: -
DNA: TGTGCCAGCAGCCGACAGGGCCGTTTCGGTGAAGCTTTCTTT; CDR3: CASSRQGRFGEAFF; D: TRBD1; V: TRBV7-2; J: TRBJ1-1; size: once
DNA: TGTGCCAGCAGTGAAGTAGGTTACGGGTACTTC; CDR3: CASSEVGYGYF; D: -; V: TRBV6-1; J: TRBJ2-7; size: -
DNA: TGTGCCAGCAGTTACACGGGGGGAAACAATGAGCAGTTCTTC; CDR3: CASSYTGGNNEQFF; D: TRBD2; V: TRBV6-5; J: TRBJ2-1; size: -
DNA: TGTGCCAGCAGTTTATCGTTCTCGAGAAACAATGAGCAGTTCTTC; CDR3: CASSLSFSRNNEQFF; D: -; V: TRBV27; J: TRBJ2-1; size: once
DNA: TGTGCCAGCAGCCTGTATAGCGGTCTAGAGGGGCATGAGCAGTTCTTC; CDR3: CASSLYSGLEGHEQFF; D: -; V: TRBV14; J: TRBJ2-1; size: few
DNA: TGTGCCAGCAGCTTGGGAGGGTCCACTGAAGCTTTCTTT; CDR3: CASSLGGSTEAFF; D: -; V: TRBV5-6; J: TRBJ1-1; size: few
DNA: TGCGCCAGCAGTTTATTGATAGACATACCAGGGGAGGCTTTCTTT; CDR3: CASSLLIDIPGEAFF; D: -; V: TRBV5-1; J: TRBJ1-1; size: once
DNA: TGTGCCAGCACTCCGGTGGGTAACACTGAAGCTTTCTTT; CDR3: CASTPVGNTEAFF; D: -; V: TRBV2; J: TRBJ1-1; size: -
DNA: TGTGCCTGGAGTCGACCCTACAATGAGCAGTTCTTC; CDR3: CAWSRPYNEQFF; D: -; V: TRBV30; J: TRBJ2-1; size: few
DNA: TGTGCCAGCAGCTTATTAGGAGGCTACAATGAGCAGTTCTTC; CDR3: CASSLLGGYNEQFF; D: -; V: TRBV7-3; J: TRBJ2-1; size: -
DNA: TGTGCCAGCAGCCACTTAAGGACAGGGATCGGCAATTCACCCCTCCACTTT; CDR3: CASSHLRTGIGNSPLHF; D: TRBD1; V: TRBV4-2; J: TRBJ1-6; size: -
DNA: TGCGCCAGCAGCTTGCTCGGTGCTGGGGGCTCAGGGTACGAGCAGTACTTC; CDR3: CASSLLGAGGSGYEQYF; D: -; V: TRBV5-1; J: TRBJ2-7; size: -
DNA: TGTGCCAGCAGCGGGACTAGCGGGAGGACACCCTACAATGAGCAGTTCTTC; CDR3: CASSGTSGRTPYNEQFF; D: TRBD2; V: TRBV7-8; J: TRBJ2-1; size: -
DNA: TGCAGCGTTGTAGAGCAATATAGCAATCAGCCCCAGCATTTT; CDR3: CSVVEQYSNQPQHF; D: -; V: TRBV29-1; J: TRBJ1-5; size: -
DNA: TGTGCCAGCACTGGACAGGGGGCGTTTTCACCCCTCCACTTT; CDR3: CASTGQGAFSPLHF; D: TRBD1; V: TRBV6-1; J: TRBJ1-6; size: -
DNA: TGCGCCAGCGTCTTCAATACCAACTCTGGGGCCAACGTCCTGACTTTC; CDR3: CASVFNTNSGANVLTF; D: -; V: TRBV5-1; J: TRBJ2-6; size: -
DNA: TGTGCCAGTAGCCTTGATCGGACTAGCGGGAGCACAGATACGCAGTATTTT; CDR3: CASSLDRTSGSTDTQYF; D: TRBD2; V: TRBV19; J: TRBJ2-3; size: -
DNA: TGCAGCGTTGAAGGGGGGACGGGGACAGATACGCAGTATTTT; CDR3: CSVEGGTGTDTQYF; D: -; V: TRBV29-1; J: TRBJ2-3; size: -
DNA: TGTGCCAGCAGCTTTGTAGCGGGAGCTTACGATGAGCAGTTCTTC; CDR3: CASSFVAGAYDEQFF; D: TRBD2; V: TRBV7-3; J: TRBJ2-1; size: once
DNA: TGTGCCACAACCCAGGGACAGGGGGCTTTCTTT; CDR3: CATTQGQGAFF; D: TRBD1; V: TRBV19; J: TRBJ1-1; size: many
DNA: TGTGCCAGCAGCCAAGATCGACTAGCGGGAGTACCTTTGTCCGGCAATGAGCAGTTCTTC; CDR3: CASSQDRLAGVPLSGNEQFF; D: TRBD2; V: TRBV4-2; J: TRBJ2-1; size: -
DNA: TGTGCCAGTAGTATGGAGGGCTATGGCTACACCTTC; CDR3: CASSMEGYGYTF; D: -; V: TRBV19; J: TRBJ1-2; size: -
DNA: TGTGCCAGCAGCTCGGGACAGGGGGTGGGGATTCAGTACTTC; CDR3: CASSSGQGVGIQYF; D: TRBD1; V: TRBV13; J: TRBJ2-4; size: -
DNA: TGTGCCAGCAGCTTGGCCCTAGCAGGGGCAGGTGGAAACACCATATATTTT; CDR3: CASSLALAGAGGNTIYF; D: -; V: TRBV5-4; J: TRBJ1-3; size: once
DNA: TGTGCCAGCAGTATAGGGGCTGAGGGTCAGCCCCAGCATTTT; CDR3: CASSIGAEGQPQHF; D: -; V: TRBV6-1; J: TRBJ1-5; size: once
DNA: TGTGCCAGCAGTTTGGGGGCAGGGGCCACCTACGAGCAGTACTTC; CDR3: CASSLGAGATYEQYF; D: -; V: TRBV27; J: TRBJ2-7; size: -
DNA: TGTGCCAGCAGCAGATTACAAGGGACTAGCGGGGAACAGTTCTTC; CDR3: CASSRLQGTSGEQFF; D: TRBD2; V: TRBV7-6; J: TRBJ2-1; size: -
DNA: TGTGCCAGCAGCTTATTTAGGACAGGGGTAAACACCGGGGAGCTGTTTTTT; CDR3: CASSLFRTGVNTGELFF; D: TRBD1; V: TRBV7-3; J: TRBJ2-2; size: -
DNA: TGCGCCAGCAGCCCCCGACTGGAGAGCTCCTACGAGCAGTACTTC; CDR3: CASSPRLESSYEQYF; D: -; V: TRBV4-1; J: TRBJ2-7; size: -
DNA: TGCAGCGTCGAGCGGGATCTCGGGGAGACCCAGTACTTC; CDR3: CSVERDLGETQYF; D: TRBD2; V: TRBV29-1; J: TRBJ2-5; size: -
DNA: TGTGCCAGCGTTTCCTATGGCAATCAGCCCCAGCATTTT; CDR3: CASVSYGNQPQHF; D: -; V: TRBV28; J: TRBJ1-5; size: -
DNA: TGTGCCAGCAGCCGAACCGGACAGGGGAATGGCTACACCTTC; CDR3: CASSRTGQGNGYTF; D: TRBD1; V: TRBV7-2; J: TRBJ1-2; size: -
DNA: TGTGCCTGGGGCAGCTATGGCTACACCTTC; CDR3: CAWGSYGYTF; D: -; V: TRBV30; J: TRBJ1-2; size: many
DNA: TGTGCTAGCAGCTCCGGACAGAAACTGTTTTTT; CDR3: CASSSGQKLFF; D: -; V: TRBV7-9; J: TRBJ1-4; size: -
DNA: TGCGCCAGCAGCCTGTCTAGCGCGGCAAGGACCGGGGAGCTGTTTTTT; CDR3: CASSLSSAARTGELFF; D: -; V: TRBV5-1; J: TRBJ2-2; size: few
DNA: TGTGCCAGCGCTCCTCAAGAGACCCAGTACTTC; CDR3: CASAPQETQYF; D: -; V: TRBV2; J: TRBJ2-5; size: -
DNA: TGTGCTAGTGGTAAGGGGGAAAGCGGTCAGCCCCAGCATTTT; CDR3: CASGKGESGQPQHF; D: -; V: TRBV12-5; J: TRBJ1-5; size: -
DNA: TGTGCCAGCAGTGAAGAGTCTCAGGTCGCGGGGAATAGCAATCAGCCCCAGCATTTT; CDR3: CASSEESQVAGNSNQPQHF; D: -; V: TRBV6-1; J: TRBJ1-5; size: -
DNA: TGTGCCAGCAGCTTAAGCGTCAGGCCCTCTGGAAACACCATATATTTT; CDR3: CASSLSVRPSGNTIYF; D: -; V: TRBV11-2; J: TRBJ1-3; size: -
DNA: TGCGCCAGCAGCTCGACAGTTGCAACTAATGAAAAACTGTTTTTT; CDR3: CASSSTVATNEKLFF; D: -; V: TRBV5-1; J: TRBJ1-4; size: -
DNA: TGCAGCGTTGAACCTGGACACAGAAACCCTAACTATGGCTACACCTTC; CDR3: CSVEPGHRNPNYGYTF; D: -; V: TRBV29-1; J: TRBJ1-2; size: -
DNA: TGTGCCAGCACCCTAAGCGGGAGGGCCTACGAGCAGTACTTC; CDR3: CASTLSGRAYEQYF; D: TRBD2; V: TRBV6-6; J: TRBJ2-7; size: -
DNA: TGTGCCAGCAGCCAAACCCTTAATCAGCCCCAGCATTTT; CDR3: CASSQTLNQPQHF; D: -; V: TRBV16; J: TRBJ1-5; size: -
DNA: TGTGCCAGCAAAAAGGGGGCCCAGGGAGAAAAACTGTTTTTT; CDR3: CASKKGAQGEKLFF; D: TRBD1; V: TRBV6-5; J: TRBJ1-4; size: few
DNA: TGTGCCAGCAGCTTAATTGGTGGGGGAATCTACGAGCAGTACTTC; CDR3: CASSLIGGGIYEQYF; D: -; V: TRBV7-3; J: TRBJ2-7; size: -
DNA: TGTGCCAGCAGTGAAGAGTTGGCAGGGGCCTACGAGCAGTACTTC; CDR3: CASSEELAGAYEQYF; D: -; V: TRBV6-1; J: TRBJ2-7; size: -
DNA: TGCGCCAGCAGCTTGAACCCCGGGACAGGGATGAACGAGCAGTACTTC; CDR3: CASSLNPGTGMNEQYF; D: TRBD1; V: TRBV5-1; J: TRBJ2-7; size: many